Below, one TCR beta chain is given with its context. Its matching antigen is unknown. This entry belongs to a study of T cell responses to AZD1222 COVID-19 vaccine. Overall study results and limits: It should be noted that donors were predominantly white British and more often female, and clonal diversity was possibly underestimated. Just a handful of AZD1222 recipients tested seropositive at baseline. Nearly half of unique spike-specific TCRs reportedly avoided B.1.351 and B.1.1.7 mutated regions.

Clones were sequenced by immunoSEQ multiplex PCR, and TCRdb holds only the in-frame ones, with some missing. The sample comprises roughly 160,000 clones, approximately 92% of which are singletons, and more than 1.5% rests with the top ten. This CDR3 contains 18 residues. The sequence was collected from an adult in good health. This specimen consisted of peripheral blood, obtained on day 0 of AZD1222 vaccination. The J gene is TRBJ2-2, the V gene TRBV1; TRBD2 reflects the table's D call only, with no check against the DNA. TRBV1 is reported as a pseudogene. CDR3 region: CTSSLATSGGPNTGELFF. CDR3 in DNA: TGCACCAGCAGCCTTGCGACTAGCGGGGGCCCAAACACCGGGGAGCTGTTTTTT.